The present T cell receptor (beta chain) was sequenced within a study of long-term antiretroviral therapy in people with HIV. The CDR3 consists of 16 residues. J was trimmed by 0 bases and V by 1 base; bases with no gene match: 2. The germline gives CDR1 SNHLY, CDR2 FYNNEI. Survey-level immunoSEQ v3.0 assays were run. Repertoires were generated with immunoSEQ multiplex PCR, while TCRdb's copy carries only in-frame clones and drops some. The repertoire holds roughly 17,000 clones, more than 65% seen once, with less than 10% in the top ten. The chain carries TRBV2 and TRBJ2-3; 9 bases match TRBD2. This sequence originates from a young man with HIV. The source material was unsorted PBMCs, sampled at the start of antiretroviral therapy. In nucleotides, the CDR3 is TGTGCCAGCAGTGAAGGGACTAGCGAAAGCACAGATACGCAGTATTTT. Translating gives CASSEGTSESTDTQYF.